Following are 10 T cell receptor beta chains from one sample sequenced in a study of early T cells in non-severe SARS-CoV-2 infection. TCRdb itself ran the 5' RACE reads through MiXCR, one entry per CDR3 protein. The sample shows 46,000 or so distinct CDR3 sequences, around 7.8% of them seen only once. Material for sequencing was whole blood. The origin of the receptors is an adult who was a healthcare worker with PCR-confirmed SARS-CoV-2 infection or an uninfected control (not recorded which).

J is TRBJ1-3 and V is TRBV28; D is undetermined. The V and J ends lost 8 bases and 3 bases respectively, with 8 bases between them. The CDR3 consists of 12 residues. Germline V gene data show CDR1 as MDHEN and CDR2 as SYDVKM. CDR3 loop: CASEGYGNTIYF. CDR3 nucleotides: TGTGCCAGCGAAGGTTATGGAAACACCATATATTTT.

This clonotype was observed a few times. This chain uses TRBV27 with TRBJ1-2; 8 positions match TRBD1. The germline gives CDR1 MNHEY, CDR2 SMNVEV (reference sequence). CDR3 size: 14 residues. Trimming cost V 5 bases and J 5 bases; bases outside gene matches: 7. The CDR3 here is CASSPQYRGYGYTF. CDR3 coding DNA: TGTGCCAGCAGTCCTCAGTACAGGGGGTATGGCTACACCTTC.

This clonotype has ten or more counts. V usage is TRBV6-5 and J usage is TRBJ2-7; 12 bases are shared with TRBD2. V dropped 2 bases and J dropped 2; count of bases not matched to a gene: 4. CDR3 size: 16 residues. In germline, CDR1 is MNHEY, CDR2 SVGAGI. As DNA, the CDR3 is TGTGCCAGCAGTTACGAATCTAGCGGGGGGGCCTACGAGCAGTACTTC. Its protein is CASSYESSGGAYEQYF.

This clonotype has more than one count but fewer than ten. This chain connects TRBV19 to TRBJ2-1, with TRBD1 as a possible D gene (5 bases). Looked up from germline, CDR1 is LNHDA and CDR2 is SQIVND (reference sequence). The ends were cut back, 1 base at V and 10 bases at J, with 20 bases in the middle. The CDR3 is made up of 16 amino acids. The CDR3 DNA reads TGTGCCAGTAGTATAGCCCAAGCGCACTGGAAGGGGGAGCAGTTCTTC. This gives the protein CASSIAQAHWKGEQFF.

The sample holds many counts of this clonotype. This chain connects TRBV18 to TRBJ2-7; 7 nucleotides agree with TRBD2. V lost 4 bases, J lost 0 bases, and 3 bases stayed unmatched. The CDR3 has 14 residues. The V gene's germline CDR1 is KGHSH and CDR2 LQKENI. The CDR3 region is CASSQGLVSYEQYF. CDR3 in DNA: TGTGCCAGCTCACAAGGACTAGTCTCCTACGAGCAGTACTTC.

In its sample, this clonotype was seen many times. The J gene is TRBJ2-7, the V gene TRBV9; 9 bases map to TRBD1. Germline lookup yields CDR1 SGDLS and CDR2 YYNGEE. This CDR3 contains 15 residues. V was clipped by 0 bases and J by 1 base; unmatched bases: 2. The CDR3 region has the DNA TGTGCCAGCAGCGTAGGACAGGGGGTGTCCTACGAGCAGTACTTC. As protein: CASSVGQGVSYEQYF.

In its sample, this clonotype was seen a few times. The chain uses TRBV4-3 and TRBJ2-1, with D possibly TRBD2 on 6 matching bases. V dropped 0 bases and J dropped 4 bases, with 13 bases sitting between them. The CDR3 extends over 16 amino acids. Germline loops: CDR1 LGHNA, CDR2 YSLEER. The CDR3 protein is CASSQELAVGYNEQFF. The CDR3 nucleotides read TGCGCCAGCAGCCAAGAGTTAGCGGTAGGGTACAATGAGCAGTTCTTC.

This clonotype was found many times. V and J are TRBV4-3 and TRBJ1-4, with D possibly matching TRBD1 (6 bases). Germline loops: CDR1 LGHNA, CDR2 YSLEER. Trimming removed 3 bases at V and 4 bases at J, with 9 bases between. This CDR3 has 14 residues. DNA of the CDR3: TGCGCCAGCAGCCAGGGACAAATTAATGAAAAACTGTTTTTT. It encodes CASSQGQINEKLFF.

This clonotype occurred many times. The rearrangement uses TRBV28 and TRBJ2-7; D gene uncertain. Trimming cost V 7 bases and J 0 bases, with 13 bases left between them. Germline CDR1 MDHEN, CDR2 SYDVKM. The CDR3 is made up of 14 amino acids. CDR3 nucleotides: TGTGCCAGCATTTCTGGCCAGAGCTCCTACGAGCAGTACTTC. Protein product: CASISGQSSYEQYF.

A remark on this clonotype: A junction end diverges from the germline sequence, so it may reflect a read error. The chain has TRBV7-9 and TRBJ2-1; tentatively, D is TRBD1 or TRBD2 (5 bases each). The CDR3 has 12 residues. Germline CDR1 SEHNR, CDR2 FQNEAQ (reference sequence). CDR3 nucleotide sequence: TGTGCCAGCACCATATGGGGGAATGAGCAGTCCTTC. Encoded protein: CASTIWGNEQSF.